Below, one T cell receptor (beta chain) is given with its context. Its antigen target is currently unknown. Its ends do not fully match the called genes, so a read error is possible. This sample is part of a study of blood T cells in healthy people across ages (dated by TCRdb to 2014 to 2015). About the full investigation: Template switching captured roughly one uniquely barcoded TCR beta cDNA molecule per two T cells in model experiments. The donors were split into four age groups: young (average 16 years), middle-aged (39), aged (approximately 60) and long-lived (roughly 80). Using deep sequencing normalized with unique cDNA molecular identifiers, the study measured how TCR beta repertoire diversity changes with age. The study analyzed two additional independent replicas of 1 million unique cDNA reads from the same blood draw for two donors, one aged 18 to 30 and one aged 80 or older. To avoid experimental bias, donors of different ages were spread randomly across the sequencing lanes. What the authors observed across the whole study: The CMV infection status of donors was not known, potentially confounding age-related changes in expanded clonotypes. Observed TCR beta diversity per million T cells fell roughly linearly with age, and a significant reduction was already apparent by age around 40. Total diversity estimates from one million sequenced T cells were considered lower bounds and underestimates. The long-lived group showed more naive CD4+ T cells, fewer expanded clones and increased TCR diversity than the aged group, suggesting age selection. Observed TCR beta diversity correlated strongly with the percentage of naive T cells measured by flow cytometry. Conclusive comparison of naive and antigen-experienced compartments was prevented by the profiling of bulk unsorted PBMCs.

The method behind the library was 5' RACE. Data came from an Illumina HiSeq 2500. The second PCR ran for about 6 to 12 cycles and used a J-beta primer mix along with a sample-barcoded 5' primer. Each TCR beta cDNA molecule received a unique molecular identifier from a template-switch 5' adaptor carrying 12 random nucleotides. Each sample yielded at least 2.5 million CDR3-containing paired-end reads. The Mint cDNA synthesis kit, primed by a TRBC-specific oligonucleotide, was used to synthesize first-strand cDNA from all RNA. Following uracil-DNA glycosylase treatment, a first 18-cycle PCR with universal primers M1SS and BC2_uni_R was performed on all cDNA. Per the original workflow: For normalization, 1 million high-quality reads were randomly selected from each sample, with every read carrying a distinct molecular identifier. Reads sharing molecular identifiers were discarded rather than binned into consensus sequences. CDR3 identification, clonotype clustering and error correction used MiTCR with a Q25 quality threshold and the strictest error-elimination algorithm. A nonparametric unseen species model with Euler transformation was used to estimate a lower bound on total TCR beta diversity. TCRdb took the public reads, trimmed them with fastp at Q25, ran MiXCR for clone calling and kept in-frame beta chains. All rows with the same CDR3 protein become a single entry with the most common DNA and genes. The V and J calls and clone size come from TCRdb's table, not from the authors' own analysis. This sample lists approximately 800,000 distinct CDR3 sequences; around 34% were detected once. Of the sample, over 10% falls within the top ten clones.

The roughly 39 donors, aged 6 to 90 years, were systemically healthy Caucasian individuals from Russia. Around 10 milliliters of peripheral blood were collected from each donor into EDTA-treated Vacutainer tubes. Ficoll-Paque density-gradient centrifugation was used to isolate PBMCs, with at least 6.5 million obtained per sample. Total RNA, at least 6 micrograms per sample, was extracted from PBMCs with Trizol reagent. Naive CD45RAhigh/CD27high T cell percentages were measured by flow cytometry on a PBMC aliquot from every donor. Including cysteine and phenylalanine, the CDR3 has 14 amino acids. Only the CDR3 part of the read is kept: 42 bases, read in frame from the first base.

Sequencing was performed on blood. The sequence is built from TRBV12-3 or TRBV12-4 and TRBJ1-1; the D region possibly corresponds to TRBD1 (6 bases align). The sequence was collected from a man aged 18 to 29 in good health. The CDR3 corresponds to CACSYRVTNTEAFF. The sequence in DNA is TGTGCCTGCAGTTACAGGGTTACGAACACTGAAGCTTTCTTT.